The 5 T cell receptor beta chains reported below all come from one sample, sequenced in a study of OX40 agonist ivuxolimab in advanced cancers. Repertoires were generated with immunoSEQ multiplex PCR, while TCRdb's copy carries only in-frame clones and drops some. This sample has tens of thousands of clones, with around 91% found just once. This material consisted of CD4+ or CD8+ T cells sorted from blood, taken in a trial of the OX40 agonist ivuxolimab. The receptors derive from an adult with an advanced solid tumor such as melanoma, head and neck, liver or kidney cancer.

This clone was recorded a few times. V is TRBV10-3 and J is TRBJ1-5; TRBD1 agrees at 7 bases. This CDR3 is built from 15 residues. Germline lookup yields CDR1 ENHRY and CDR2 SYGVKD. The ends lost 2 bases at V and 1 base at J; junction bases unmatched: 2. Here the CDR3 reads CAISEKQGSNQPQHF. The DNA of the CDR3 is TGTGCCATCAGTGAGAAACAGGGGAGCAATCAGCCCCAGCATTTT.

This clone was detected only once. The gene calls are TRBV11-3 and TRBJ2-1; TRBD1 agrees at 7 bases. Unmatched junction bases numbered 2, after V lost 6 bases and J lost 0 bases. The CDR3 spans 14 residues. Germline lookup yields CDR1 SGHNT and CDR2 YENEEA. CDR3 loop: CASRRDSSYNEQFF. The CDR3 DNA is TGTGCCAGCAGACGGGACAGCTCCTACAATGAGCAGTTCTTC. Variable domain in full (rest from reference TRBV11-3 and TRBJ2-1): EAGVVQSPRYKIIEKKQPVAFWCNPISGHNTLYWYLQNLGQGPELLIRYENEEAVDDSQLPKDRFSAERLKGVDSTLKIQPAELGDSAVYLCASRRDSSYNEQFFGPGTRLTVL.

The chain is built from TRBV5-6 and TRBJ2-1, with 9 bases matching TRBD2. The CDR3 is 14 amino acids. The V gene's germline CDR1 is SGHDT and CDR2 YYEEEE. The V and J ends lost 4 bases and 7 bases, in that order; junction bases with no gene match: 6. The CDR3 DNA is TGTGCCAGCAGCCCCCCGGGACTAGCTAATGAGCAGTTCTTC. It is translated as CASSPPGLANEQFF.

This clone showed up just once. CDR3 in DNA: TGTGCCAGCAGCGATGGACAGGGGGCCACCGGGGAGCTGTTTTTT. Residues: CASSDGQGATGELFF. The chain carries TRBV7-7 and TRBJ2-2, with TRBD1 matching 11 bases. V trimming: 5 bases; J trimming: 4 bases; junction bases outside the gene matches: 3. The length of the CDR3 is 15 residues. Germline values: CDR1 SSHAT, CDR2 FNYEAQ (reference sequence).

The chain combines TRBV11-2 with TRBJ1-1; D gene unclear. The CDR3 has 14 residues. Germline V gives CDR1 SGHAT, CDR2 FQNNGV. V was cut by 7 bases and J by 5 bases, with 17 bases left in between. The CDR3 loop is CASTPGGRGTEAFF. In DNA, the CDR3 is TGTGCCAGCACCCCTGGAGGCCGAGGGACTGAAGCTTTCTTT.